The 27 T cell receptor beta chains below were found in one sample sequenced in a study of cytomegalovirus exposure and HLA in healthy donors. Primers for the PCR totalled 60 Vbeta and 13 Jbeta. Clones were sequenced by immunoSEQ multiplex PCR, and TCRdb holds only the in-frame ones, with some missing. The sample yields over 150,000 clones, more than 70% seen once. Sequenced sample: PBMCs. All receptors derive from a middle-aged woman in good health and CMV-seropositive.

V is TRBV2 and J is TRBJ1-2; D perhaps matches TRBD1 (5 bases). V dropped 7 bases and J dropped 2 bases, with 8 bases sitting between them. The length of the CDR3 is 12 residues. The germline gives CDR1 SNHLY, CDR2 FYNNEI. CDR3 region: CASTRVNYGYTF. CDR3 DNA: TGTGCCAGCACCAGGGTCAACTATGGCTACACCTTC.

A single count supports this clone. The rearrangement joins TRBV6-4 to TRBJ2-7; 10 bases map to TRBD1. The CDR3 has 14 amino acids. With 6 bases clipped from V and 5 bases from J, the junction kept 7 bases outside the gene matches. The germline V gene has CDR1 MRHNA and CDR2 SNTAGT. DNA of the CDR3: TGTGCCAGCAGCAAGACAGGGGGCTCGAACGAGCAGTACTTC. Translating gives CASSKTGGSNEQYF.

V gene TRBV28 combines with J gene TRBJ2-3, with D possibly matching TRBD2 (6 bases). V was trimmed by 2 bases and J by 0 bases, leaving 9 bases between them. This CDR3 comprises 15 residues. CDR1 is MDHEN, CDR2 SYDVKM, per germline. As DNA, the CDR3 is TGTGCCAGCAGTTTAACCGGGACTAGCACAGATACGCAGTATTTT. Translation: CASSLTGTSTDTQYF.

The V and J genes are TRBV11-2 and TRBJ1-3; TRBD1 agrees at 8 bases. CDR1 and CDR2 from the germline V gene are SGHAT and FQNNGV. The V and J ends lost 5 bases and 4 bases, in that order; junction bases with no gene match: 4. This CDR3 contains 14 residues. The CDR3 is CASSPRTGGNTIYF. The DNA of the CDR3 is TGTGCCAGCAGCCCGAGGACAGGGGGAAACACCATATATTTT.

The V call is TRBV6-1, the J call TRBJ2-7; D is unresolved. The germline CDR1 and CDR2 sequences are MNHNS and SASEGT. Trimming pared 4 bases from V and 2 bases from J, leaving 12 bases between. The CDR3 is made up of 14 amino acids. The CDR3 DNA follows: TGTGCCAGCAGTGTGGCTCACCTTGCCTACGAGCAGTACTTC. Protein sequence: CASSVAHLAYEQYF.

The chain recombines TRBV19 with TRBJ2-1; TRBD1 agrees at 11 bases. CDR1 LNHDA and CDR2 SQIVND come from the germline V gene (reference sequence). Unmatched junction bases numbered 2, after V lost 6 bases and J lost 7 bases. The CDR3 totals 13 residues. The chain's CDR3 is CASSRDRGNEQFF. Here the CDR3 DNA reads TGTGCCAGTAGCCGGGACAGGGGGAATGAGCAGTTCTTC.

CDR3 region: CASCKREQDCHEQFF. The DNA of the CDR3 is TGTGCCAGCTGCAAGCGGGAGCAAGATTGTCATGAGCAGTTCTTC. The chain links TRBV9 to TRBJ2-1; 8 nucleotides align to TRBD2. Germline loops: CDR1 SGDLS, CDR2 YYNGEE. The CDR3 has 15 residues. The ends lost 7 bases at V and 8 bases at J; junction bases unmatched: 14.

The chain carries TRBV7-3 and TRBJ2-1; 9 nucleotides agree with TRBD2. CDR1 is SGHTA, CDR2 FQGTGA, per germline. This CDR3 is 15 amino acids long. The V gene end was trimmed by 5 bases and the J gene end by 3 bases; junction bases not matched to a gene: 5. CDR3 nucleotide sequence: TGTGCCAGCAGCACTCGTAGCGGGGGCTACAATGAGCAGTTCTTC. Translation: CASSTRSGGYNEQFF.

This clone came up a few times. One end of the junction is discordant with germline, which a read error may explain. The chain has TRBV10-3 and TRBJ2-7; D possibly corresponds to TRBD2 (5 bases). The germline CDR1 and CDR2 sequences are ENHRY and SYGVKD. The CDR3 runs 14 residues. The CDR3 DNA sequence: TGTGCCAGCATCCCTGGCGGGTCCTCCTCCGAGCAGTACTTC. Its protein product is CASIPGGSSSEQYF.

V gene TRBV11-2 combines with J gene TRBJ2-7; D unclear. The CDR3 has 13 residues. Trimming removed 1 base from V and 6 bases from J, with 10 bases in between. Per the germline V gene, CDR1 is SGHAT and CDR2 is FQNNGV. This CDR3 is CASSLGLVAEQYF. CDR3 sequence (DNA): TGTGCCAGCAGCTTAGGCCTGGTAGCCGAGCAGTACTTC.

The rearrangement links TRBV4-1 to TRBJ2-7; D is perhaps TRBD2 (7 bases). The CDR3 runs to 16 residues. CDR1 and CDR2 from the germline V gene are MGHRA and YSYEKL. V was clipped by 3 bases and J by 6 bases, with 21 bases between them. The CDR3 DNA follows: TGCGCCAGCAGCCAGGAGGATAGGGGGGGTTTCGGCGAGCAGTACTTC. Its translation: CASSQEDRGGFGEQYF.

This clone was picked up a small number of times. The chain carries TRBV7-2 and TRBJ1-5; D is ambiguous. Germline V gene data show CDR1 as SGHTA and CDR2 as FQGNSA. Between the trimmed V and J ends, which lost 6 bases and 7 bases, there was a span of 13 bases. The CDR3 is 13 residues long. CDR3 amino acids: CASSEGLRQPQHF. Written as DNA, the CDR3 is TGTGCCAGCAGTGAGGGTTTGAGGCAGCCCCAGCATTTT.

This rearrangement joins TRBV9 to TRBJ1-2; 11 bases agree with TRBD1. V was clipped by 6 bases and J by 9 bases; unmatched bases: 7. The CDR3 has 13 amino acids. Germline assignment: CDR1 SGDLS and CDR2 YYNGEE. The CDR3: CASNPGQGVSYTF. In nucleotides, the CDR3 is TGTGCCAGCAACCCGGGACAGGGGGTTAGCTACACCTTC.

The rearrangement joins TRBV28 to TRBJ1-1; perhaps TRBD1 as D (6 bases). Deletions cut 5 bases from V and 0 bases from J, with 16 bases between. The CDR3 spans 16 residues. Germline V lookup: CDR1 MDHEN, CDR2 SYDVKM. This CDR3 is CASSRDSGGMNTEAFF. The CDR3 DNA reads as TGTGCCAGCAGTCGAGATTCGGGGGGCATGAACACTGAAGCTTTCTTT. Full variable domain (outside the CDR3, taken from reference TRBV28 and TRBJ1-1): DVKVTQSSRYLVKRTGEKVFLECVQDMDHENMFWYRQDPGLGLRLIYFSYDVKMKEKGDIPEGYSVSREKKERFSLILESASTNQTSMYLCASSRDSGGMNTEAFFGQGTRLTVV.

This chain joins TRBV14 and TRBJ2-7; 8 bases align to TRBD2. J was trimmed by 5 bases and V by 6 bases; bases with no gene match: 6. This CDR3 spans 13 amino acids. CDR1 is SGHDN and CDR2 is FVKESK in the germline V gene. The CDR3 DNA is TGTGCCAGCAGAAATAGCGGGACAAACGAGCAGTACTTC. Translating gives CASRNSGTNEQYF.

The CDR3 is CASSLYRVNTEAFF. CDR3 coding DNA: TGTGCCAGCAGCCTATACAGGGTGAACACTGAAGCTTTCTTT. V and J are TRBV11-2 and TRBJ1-1, with D possibly TRBD1 on 6 matching bases. CDR1 and CDR2 (germline): SGHAT, FQNNGV. Trimming removed 5 bases from V and 0 bases from J, with 10 bases in between. The CDR3 is 14 residues long.

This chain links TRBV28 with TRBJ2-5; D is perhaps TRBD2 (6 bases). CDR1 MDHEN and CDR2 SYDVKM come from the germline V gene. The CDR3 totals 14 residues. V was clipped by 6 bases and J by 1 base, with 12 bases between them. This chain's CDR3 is CASRTSGPQETQYF. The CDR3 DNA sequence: TGTGCCAGCAGGACCAGCGGGCCCCAAGAGACCCAGTACTTC.

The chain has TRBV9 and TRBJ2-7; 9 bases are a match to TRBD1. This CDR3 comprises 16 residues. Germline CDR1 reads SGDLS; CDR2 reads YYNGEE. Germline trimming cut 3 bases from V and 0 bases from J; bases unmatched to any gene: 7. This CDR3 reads CASSATDRGGSYEQYF. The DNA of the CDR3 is TGTGCCAGCAGCGCCACGGACAGGGGCGGCTCCTACGAGCAGTACTTC. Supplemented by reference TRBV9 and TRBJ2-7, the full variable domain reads DSGVTQTPKHLITATGQRVTLRCSPRSGDLSVYWYQQSLDQGLQFLIQYYNGEERAKGNILERFSAQQFPDLHSELNLSSLELGDSALYFCASSATDRGGSYEQYFGPGTRLTVT.

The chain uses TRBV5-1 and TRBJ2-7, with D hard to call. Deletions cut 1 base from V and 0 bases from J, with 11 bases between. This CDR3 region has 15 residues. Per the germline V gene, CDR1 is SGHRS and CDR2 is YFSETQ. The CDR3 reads CASSLLGLSSYEQYF. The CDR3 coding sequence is TGCGCCAGCAGCTTGCTTGGTCTCAGCTCCTACGAGCAGTACTTC.

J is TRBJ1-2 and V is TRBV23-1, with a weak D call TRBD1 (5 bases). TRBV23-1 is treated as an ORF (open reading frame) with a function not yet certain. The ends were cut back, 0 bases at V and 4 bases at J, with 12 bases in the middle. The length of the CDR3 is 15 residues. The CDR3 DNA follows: TGCGCCAGCAGTCAATCGGGGGGGGACCGCTATGGCTACACCTTC. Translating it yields CASSQSGGDRYGYTF.

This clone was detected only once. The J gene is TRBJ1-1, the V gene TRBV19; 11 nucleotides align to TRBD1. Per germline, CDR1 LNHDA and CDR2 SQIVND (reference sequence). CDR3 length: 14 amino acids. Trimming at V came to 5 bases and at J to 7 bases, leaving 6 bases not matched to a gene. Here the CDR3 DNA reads TGTGCCAGTAGTTCCGGGACAGGGGGATTTGAAGCTTTCTTT. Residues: CASSSGTGGFEAFF.

CDR3 DNA: TGTGCCAGCAGTTTATCCCGACTAGCGGGAAACTACGAGCAGTACTTC. Amino acid sequence: CASSLSRLAGNYEQYF. The chain uses TRBV27 and TRBJ2-7; TRBD2 matches at 11 bases. This CDR3 spans 16 amino acids. Germline lookup yields CDR1 MNHEY and CDR2 SMNVEV (reference sequence). The ends lost 0 bases at V and 3 bases at J; junction bases unmatched: 4.

The CDR3 bases are TGTGCCAGCAGTGACAGACAGCCCTCCTACGAGCAGTACTTC. It yields the protein CASSDRQPSYEQYF. This chain joins TRBV25-1 and TRBJ2-7, with D tentatively TRBD1 (5 bases). The CDR3 loop spans 14 amino acids. CDR1 is MGHDK, CDR2 SYGVNS, per germline. With 3 bases removed from V and 0 bases from J, the gap between germline ends came to 9 bases.

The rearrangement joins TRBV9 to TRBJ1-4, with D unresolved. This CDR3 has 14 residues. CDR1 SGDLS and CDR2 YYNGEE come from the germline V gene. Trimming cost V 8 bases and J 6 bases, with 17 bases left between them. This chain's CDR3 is CASSSGLTDEKLFF. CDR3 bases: TGTGCCAGTTCGTCGGGGTTAACGGATGAAAAACTGTTTTTT.

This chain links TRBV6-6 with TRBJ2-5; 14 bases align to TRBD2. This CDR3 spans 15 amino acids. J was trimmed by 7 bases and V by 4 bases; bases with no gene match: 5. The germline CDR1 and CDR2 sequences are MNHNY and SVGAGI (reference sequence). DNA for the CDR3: TGTGCCAGCAGTTTGGGGACTAGCGGGAGAGGGACCCAGTACTTC. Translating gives CASSLGTSGRGTQYF.

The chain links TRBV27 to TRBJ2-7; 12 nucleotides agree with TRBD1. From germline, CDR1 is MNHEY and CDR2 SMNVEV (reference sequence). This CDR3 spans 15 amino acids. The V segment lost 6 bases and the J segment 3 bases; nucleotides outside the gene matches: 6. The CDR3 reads CASRLGQGARYEQYF. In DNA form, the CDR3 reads TGTGCCAGCAGGCTGGGACAGGGGGCGCGCTACGAGCAGTACTTC.

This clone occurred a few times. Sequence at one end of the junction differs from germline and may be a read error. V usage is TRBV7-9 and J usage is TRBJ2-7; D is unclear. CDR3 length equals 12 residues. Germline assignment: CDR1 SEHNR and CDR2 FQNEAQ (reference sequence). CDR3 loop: CSSSLGISEQYF. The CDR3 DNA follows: TGTTCCAGCAGCTTAGGAATTAGCGAGCAGTACTTC.